The 23 T cell receptor delta chains below come from one sample, sequenced in a study of gamma-delta T cells after stem cell transplantation. TCRdb ran CATT on the RT-PCR reads. The table lists 2,500 to 3,500 delta-chain clones, approximately 1.5% of them singletons. The sequencing input was gamma-delta T cells. Source of these receptors: a human donor. It is not recorded whose cells these are; they may come from a transplant donor.

Relative to its sample, this clone is large (0.1 to 1%). DNA of the CDR3: TGTGCCTGTGACATTCTACTGGGGGATGATAAACTCATCTTT. Translated, it gives CACDILLGDDKLIF. This chain joins TRDV2 and TRDJ1; 10 bases fit TRDD3. CDR3 size: 14 residues. J lost 5 bases, V lost 2 bases, and 4 bases had no gene match. Per the germline V gene, CDR1 is GEAIGNYY and CDR2 is EKD.

This clone appeared a few times. The likely explanation is a read error, given a far larger clone one base away. The same CDR3 can be traced to other DNA sequences in this sample. The genes are TRDV2 and TRDJ1; 12 bases are shared with TRDD3. The CDR3 totals 19 residues. Germline V lookup: CDR1 GEAIGNYY, CDR2 EKD. This CDR3 reads CACDPVLGDTQLYTDKLIF. CDR3 DNA sequence: TGTGCCTGTGACCCGGTACTGGGGGATACACAGTTGTACACCGATAAGCTCATCTTT.

V gene TRDV1 combines with J gene TRDJ1; 12 positions agree with TRDD3. V was clipped by 0 bases and J by 2 bases; unmatched bases: 19. Germline values: CDR1 TSWWSYY, CDR2 QGS. The CDR3 sequence is 22 residues long. The CDR3 is CALGELRVRNRLGDTQTDKLIF. The CDR3 nucleotides are TGTGCTCTTGGGGAACTGAGGGTCCGGAATCGGCTGGGGGATACGCAAACCGATAAACTCATCTTT.

The chain is built from TRDV1 and TRDJ1; D might be TRDD3 (6 bases). The CDR3 is 19 residues long. Deletions cut 3 bases from V and 0 bases from J, with 23 bases between. Germline V CDR1 and CDR2: TSWWSYY, QGS. CDR3 sequence reads: CALGDGGKGLELYTDKLIF. CDR3 sequence (DNA): TGTGCTCTTGGGGATGGGGGGAAGGGTCTGGAGCTTTACACCGATAAACTCATCTTT.

This clone has a handful of counts. TCRdb assigns this DNA the protein of a much larger clone, which departs from its translation at residue 10; this likely reflects a read error, and the protein shown comes from translating the DNA. The chain employs TRDV2 and TRDJ1, with 8 bases lining up with TRDD3. V lost 3 bases and J lost 1; bases outside the gene matches: 21. Germline loops: CDR1 GEAIGNYY, CDR2 EKD. This CDR3 comprises 20 residues. The CDR3 nucleotides are TGTGCCTGTGACCCCCTGCCTCCCGTACCGGGGGATAGCGGCACCGATAAACTCATCTTT. Protein: CACDPLPPVPGDSGTDKLIF.

This clone was detected a few times. A far larger clone lies a single base away; this is likely a read error. This same CDR3 is encoded by further DNA sequences in the sample. This chain links TRDV2 with TRDJ1; 7 bases match TRDD3. This CDR3 contains 15 residues. Trimming removed 0 bases from V and 0 bases from J; junction bases left unmatched: 3. The germline V gene has CDR1 GEAIGNYY and CDR2 EKD. DNA for the CDR3: TGTGCCTGTGACACCCTGGGGGTCTACACCGATAAACTCATCTTT. Its translation is CACDTLGVYTDKLIF.

In this sample, this clone is medium-sized (0.01 to 0.1%). A far larger clone is a single base away, which makes a read error likely. This rearrangement joins TRDV2 to TRDJ1; TRDD3 is a possible D gene (5 bases). The CDR3 is 18 amino acids. Germline assignment: CDR1 GEAIGNYY and CDR2 EKD. The CDR3, as DNA: TGTGCCTGTGGCACCGCTGGGTGGGGACCAACTTACACCGATAAACTCATCTTT. Translated: CACGTAGWGPTYTDKLIF.

On this clone itself: This DNA's translation differs at residue 11 from TCRdb's protein, which comes from a much larger clone; a read error is likely, and the protein shown is translated from the DNA. V gene TRDV2 combines with J gene TRDJ1; 9 nucleotides line up with TRDD3. The CDR3 is 20 residues long. V gave up 2 bases and J gave up 0 bases; unmatched junction bases: 18. CDR1 and CDR2 from the germline V gene are GEAIGNYY and EKD. The DNA of the CDR3 is TGTGCCTGTGACATCAATACTGGGGGACCCCGGGGCATATACACCGATAAACTCATCTTT. As protein: CACDINTGGPRGIYTDKLIF.

As to this clone: TCRdb attributes to this sequence the protein of a much larger clone, which differs from the DNA translation at residue 5; a read error is likely, and the protein displayed is translated from the DNA. The gene calls are TRDV2 and TRDJ3, with D unresolved. Trimming removed 1 base from V and 12 bases from J, with 9 bases in between. The germline V gene encodes CDR1 GEAIGNYY and CDR2 EKD. The CDR3 has 13 amino acids. The CDR3 DNA follows: TGTGCCTGTGACACGGTGGATGACCGACAGATGTTTTTC. This encodes CACDTVDDRQMFF.

This clone was seen only a few times. This likely reflects a read error, since a far larger clone is one base away. The same CDR3 is also encoded by other DNA sequences in this sample. The chain employs TRDV2 and TRDJ1; unclear D gene. Germline CDR1 and CDR2: GEAIGNYY and EKD. This CDR3 is 19 amino acids long. V was clipped by 0 bases and J by 2 bases, with 24 bases between them. DNA of the CDR3: TGTGCCTGTGACACCGCCTTTTCCCCGACCCCAGCGCCTACCGATAAACTCATCTTT. Its protein is CACDTAFSPTPAPTDKLIF.

This clone appeared a few times. The protein held in TCRdb is that of a much larger clone and does not match this DNA's translation at residue 10, likely because of a read error; the protein shown is translated from the DNA. The chain carries TRDV2 and TRDJ1; 10 nucleotides match TRDD3. With 3 bases clipped from V and 0 bases from J, the junction kept 15 bases outside the gene matches. The CDR3 has 19 residues. Germline CDR1 and CDR2: GEAIGNYY and EKD. The chain's CDR3 is CACDPVLGDAQLYTDKLIF. The CDR3 DNA reads TGTGCCTGTGACCCGGTACTGGGGGATGCACAGTTGTACACCGATAAACTCATCTTT.

On this clone: A read error likely explains this, since a far larger clone differs by one base. This sample also contains other DNA sequences that code for the same CDR3. This chain connects TRDV2 to TRDJ1; D call uncertain. Trimming removed 7 bases from V and 3 bases from J, with 14 bases in between. CDR3 length equals 13 residues. The germline V gene has CDR1 GEAIGNYY and CDR2 EKD. The CDR3: CACDAISADKLIF. For the CDR3, the DNA is TGTGCCTGCGACGCCATCTCAGCCGATAAACTCATCTTT.

In its sample, this clone was seen a few times. The protein in TCRdb stems from a much larger clone and differs at residue 8 from this DNA's translation, likely a read error; here the protein is translated from the DNA. This chain connects TRDV2 to TRDJ1, with TRDD3 matching 8 bases. The CDR3 has 16 residues. V shed 3 bases and J 0 bases; nucleotides not matched to a gene: 8. Germline CDR1 is GEAIGNYY and CDR2 is EKD. The CDR3 loop is CACDLLGGFNTDKLIF. The DNA of the CDR3 is TGTGCCTGTGACTTACTGGGGGGCTTCAACACCGATAAACTCATCTTT.

There are a few counts of this clone. TCRdb assigns this DNA the protein of a much larger clone, which departs from its translation at residue 6; this likely reflects a read error, and the protein shown comes from translating the DNA. The chain links TRDV2 to TRDJ3, with 12 bases matching TRDD3. There are 23 residues in the CDR3. The ends lost 3 bases at V and 0 bases at J; junction bases unmatched: 17. The V gene's germline CDR1 is GEAIGNYY and CDR2 EKD. The CDR3, as DNA: TGTGCCTGTGACGCCATGCTGGGGGATACGCGGAAAAGAAGCTCCTGGGACACCCGACAGATGTTTTTC. It specifies CACDAMLGDTRKRSSWDTRQMFF.

This clone was counted only a few times. The protein held in TCRdb is that of a much larger clone and does not match this DNA's translation at residue 5, likely because of a read error; the protein shown is translated from the DNA. The chain joins TRDV2 to TRDJ1, with 9 positions matching TRDD3. The CDR3 runs to 17 residues. The V and J ends lost 0 bases and 0 bases, in that order; junction bases with no gene match: 7. Germline CDR1 GEAIGNYY, CDR2 EKD. DNA of the CDR3: TGTGCCTGTGACACCGTGACTGGGGGAGGGTACACCGATAAACTCATCTTT. Amino acids: CACDTVTGGGYTDKLIF.

In its sample, this clone was seen a few times. It is likely a read error: a sequence one base away is far more abundant. This sample includes further DNA sequences coding for the same CDR3. The chain recombines TRDV2 with TRDJ1, with TRDD3 matching 9 bases. The CDR3 has 18 amino acids. Germline trimming cut 3 bases from V and 0 bases from J; bases unmatched to any gene: 13. Germline V gene data show CDR1 as GEAIGNYY and CDR2 as EKD. The chain's CDR3 is CACDAVLGDTRDTDKLIF. CDR3 nucleotides: TGTGCCTGTGACGCCGTACTGGGGGACACGCGGGACACCGATAAACTCATCTTT.

There are a few counts of this clone. The gene calls are TRDV2 and TRDJ1; 8 bases agree with TRDD3. This CDR3 spans 17 amino acids. CDR1 GEAIGNYY and CDR2 EKD come from the germline V gene. The junction had 12 bases not matched to a gene; V was cut back by 4 bases and J by 0 bases. Written as DNA, the CDR3 is TGTGCCTGTGAACCTCTAACCTTACTGGGGGACACCGATAAACTCATCTTT. This translates into CACEPLTLLGDTDKLIF.

This clone was picked up a small number of times. A far larger clone is just one base off, so this is likely a read error. Other DNA sequences of this sample code for an identical CDR3. V and J are TRDV2 and TRDJ1; 11 bases line up with TRDD3. This CDR3 is 17 amino acids long. Germline V gene sequence: CDR1 GEAIGNYY, CDR2 EKD. Trimming at V came to 1 base and at J to 6 bases, leaving 12 bases not matched to a gene. The CDR3 nucleotides read TGTGCCTGTGACACTGTGGGGGATACGCTTGGTATTCATAAACTCATCTTT. Translated: CACDTVGDTLGIHKLIF.

In its sample, this clone was seen a few times. The chain is built from TRDV2 and TRDJ1; TRDD3 agrees at 9 bases. Germline V gene data show CDR1 as GEAIGNYY and CDR2 as EKD. The CDR3 has 16 amino acids. The V gene end was trimmed by 3 bases and the J gene end by 0 bases; junction bases not matched to a gene: 7. This CDR3 is CACDRLGDLNTDKLIF. The CDR3 DNA follows: TGTGCCTGTGACCGACTGGGGGACTTAAACACCGATAAACTCATCTTT.

This clone was seen a handful of times. This DNA's translation and the protein TCRdb lists, from a much larger clone, do not match at residue 5, likely due to a read error; the protein shown is translated from the DNA. Other DNA sequences in the sample encode the same CDR3. This chain connects TRDV2 to TRDJ1; 12 bases are shared with TRDD3. Per germline, CDR1 GEAIGNYY and CDR2 EKD. Trimming took 1 base from V and 0 from J; bases not matched to a gene: 20. CDR3 size: 22 residues. DNA of the CDR3: TGTGCCTGTGACACTCTGGGGGATACGCGGGACCGCAAGGACGTTTACACCGATAAACTCATCTTT. Its protein product is CACDTLGDTRDRKDVYTDKLIF.

This clone was counted only a few times. This sequence is one base from a far larger clone and is likely a read error. J is TRDJ3 and V is TRDV2; 8 bases agree with TRDD3. Germline values: CDR1 GEAIGNYY, CDR2 EKD. The CDR3 consists of 23 residues. As DNA, the CDR3 is TGTGCCCGTGACACCGTTGTCCGGGATACGCCGGAAGAAACCTCCTGGGACACCCGACAGATGTTTTTC. Protein sequence: CARDTVVRDTPEETSWDTRQMFF.

Points on this clone: This likely reflects a read error, since a far larger clone is one base away. The V gene is TRDV2, the J gene TRDJ1, with TRDD3 matching 9 bases. The CDR3 extends over 14 amino acids. Germline CDR1 reads GEAIGNYY; CDR2 reads EKD. CDR3 amino acids: CACDRLGESDKLTF. The CDR3 DNA sequence: TGTGCCTGTGACCGACTGGGGGAGTCCGATAAACTCACCTTT.

This clone has a count of ten or more. A far larger clone is just one base off, so this is likely a read error. The same CDR3 is also encoded by other DNA sequences in this sample. The CDR3, as DNA: TGTGCCTGCGACGGACTGGGGGACCTTCTTAACACCGATAAACTCATCTTT. Translating gives CACDGLGDLLNTDKLIF. The rearrangement uses TRDV2 and TRDJ1; TRDD3 agrees at 9 bases. Germline values: CDR1 GEAIGNYY, CDR2 EKD. This CDR3 comprises 17 residues. With V trimmed by 7 bases and J by 0 bases, 14 bases remained unmatched.